This T cell receptor beta chain was sequenced for a study of blood T cell repertoires in COVID-19. Germline CDR1 and CDR2: SGHTA and FQGTGA. V dropped 4 bases and J dropped 2; count of bases not matched to a gene: 9. The CDR3 loop spans 16 amino acids. Method: immunoSEQ multiplex PCR; TCRdb's copy keeps in-frame clones and lacks some. The table records tens of thousands of clones, 89% of them present only once. The chain combines TRBV7-3 with TRBJ2-7; 9 bases are shared with TRBD1. Sequencing was performed on peripheral blood. The source of this sequence is a human donor with acute or convalescent COVID-19. The donor label of this sample is uncertain. The CDR3 sequence is CASSSKPGTGTYEQYF. The CDR3 coding sequence is TGTGCCAGCAGCTCGAAACCCGGGACAGGGACCTACGAGCAGTACTTC.